These T cell receptor beta chains were read from a single sample in a study of type 1 regulatory T cells. These receptors' targets are unknown. TCRdb passed the reads through MiXCR, listing each CDR3 protein once. The repertoire holds 60,000 to 70,000 distinct CDR3 sequences, 45% to 50% seen once, with more than 2% in the top ten. The sequenced sample was cultured non-Tr1 T cells, either the whole culture or a sorted T cell fraction (not recorded which). The receptors here all came from a human donor in good health. The CDR3 runs from the conserved cysteine through the conserved F or W. D genes are given only for firm matches. Clone size is shown for a subset of rows, as once, few, many or a class of expanded clone.

D gene: NA
clone size: NA
J gene: TRBJ1-1
V gene: TRBV7-2
CDR3 protein: CASSQQGATEAFF
CDR3 DNA: TGTGCCAGCAGCCAACAGGGAGCCACTGAAGCTTTCTTT

D gene: NA
clone size: NA
J gene: TRBJ1-5
V gene: TRBV12-3/TRBV12-4
CDR3 protein: CASSFGPLNQPQHF
CDR3 DNA: TGTGCCAGCAGTTTTGGGCCTCTCAATCAGCCCCAGCATTTT

D gene: NA
clone size: few
J gene: TRBJ1-1
V gene: TRBV20-1
CDR3 protein: CSAMYRAHTEAFF
CDR3 DNA: TGCAGTGCTATGTACAGGGCGCACACTGAAGCTTTCTTT

D gene: TRBD2
clone size: few
J gene: TRBJ2-1
V gene: TRBV12-3/TRBV12-4
CDR3 protein: CASSLSGAPEHEQFF
CDR3 DNA: TGTGCCAGCAGCCTCAGCGGGGCTCCGGAGCATGAGCAGTTCTTC

D gene: NA
clone size: few
J gene: TRBJ2-3
V gene: TRBV5-4
CDR3 protein: CASSSRNTDTQYF
CDR3 DNA: TGTGCCAGCAGCTCTCGGAACACAGATACGCAGTATTTT

D gene: TRBD1
clone size: NA
J gene: TRBJ1-4
V gene: TRBV20-1
CDR3 protein: CSARDYRGWGEKLFF
CDR3 DNA: TGCAGTGCTAGAGACTACAGGGGGTGGGGTGAAAAACTGTTTTTT

D gene: TRBD2
clone size: once
J gene: TRBJ2-5
V gene: TRBV11-3
CDR3 protein: CASSLSSGARGQYF
CDR3 DNA: TGTGCCAGCAGCTTAAGTAGCGGGGCCCGGGGCCAGTACTTC

D gene: TRBD1
clone size: NA
J gene: TRBJ1-4
V gene: TRBV20-1
CDR3 protein: CSAADRVGGEKLFF
CDR3 DNA: TGCAGTGCCGCGGACAGGGTTGGGGGAGAAAAACTGTTTTTT

D gene: TRBD2
clone size: once
J gene: TRBJ2-7
V gene: TRBV10-2
CDR3 protein: CASRTSGGPGGEQYF
CDR3 DNA: TGCGCCAGCAGGACTAGCGGGGGGCCTGGGGGCGAGCAGTACTTC

D gene: NA
clone size: NA
J gene: TRBJ1-1
V gene: TRBV5-1
CDR3 protein: CASSLSLGMNTEAFF
CDR3 DNA: TGCGCCAGCAGCTTGAGTTTAGGGATGAACACTGAAGCTTTCTTT

D gene: TRBD1
clone size: NA
J gene: TRBJ2-7
V gene: TRBV6-1
CDR3 protein: CASSTTGALNEQYF
CDR3 DNA: TGTGCCAGCAGTACTACAGGGGCTCTGAACGAGCAGTACTTC

D gene: NA
clone size: once
J gene: TRBJ2-1
V gene: TRBV6-1
CDR3 protein: CASSGGPSLYNEQFF
CDR3 DNA: TGTGCCAGCAGTGGGGGCCCTAGCCTTTACAATGAGCAGTTCTTC

D gene: TRBD1
clone size: NA
J gene: TRBJ1-2
V gene: TRBV20-1
CDR3 protein: CSANPRQGGGYTF
CDR3 DNA: TGCAGTGCAAACCCCCGACAGGGAGGGGGCTACACCTTC

D gene: NA
clone size: few
J gene: TRBJ2-7
V gene: TRBV5-1
CDR3 protein: CASSLDDQGSHEQYF
CDR3 DNA: TGCGCCAGCAGCTTGGACGACCAGGGATCCCACGAGCAGTACTTC

D gene: NA
clone size: few
J gene: TRBJ1-3
V gene: TRBV19
CDR3 protein: CASSIRSKLQVLSGNTIYF
CDR3 DNA: TGTGCCAGTAGTATACGGAGCAAACTCCAAGTTCTCTCTGGAAACACCATATATTTT

D gene: NA
clone size: NA
J gene: TRBJ2-7
V gene: TRBV7-9
CDR3 protein: CASSRQQDPSYEQYF
CDR3 DNA: TGTGCCAGCAGCCGACAACAGGACCCCTCCTACGAGCAGTACTTC

D gene: NA
clone size: NA
J gene: TRBJ1-6
V gene: TRBV7-9
CDR3 protein: CASSSRDPGDNSPLHF
CDR3 DNA: TGTGCCAGCAGCTCCCGGGACCCTGGGGATAATTCACCCCTCCACTTT

D gene: NA
clone size: NA
J gene: TRBJ1-3
V gene: TRBV5-1
CDR3 protein: CASRTGETGNTIYF
CDR3 DNA: TGCGCCAGCAGAACTGGGGAAACTGGAAACACCATATATTTT

D gene: NA
clone size: NA
J gene: TRBJ2-3
V gene: TRBV12-3/TRBV12-4
CDR3 protein: CASSPSYSANTQYF
CDR3 DNA: TGTGCCAGCAGCCCTAGCTACTCCGCGAATACGCAGTATTTT

D gene: TRBD2
clone size: NA
J gene: TRBJ2-5
V gene: TRBV20-1
CDR3 protein: CSARETSGVSQYF
CDR3 DNA: TGCAGTGCTAGGGAGACTAGCGGGGTTTCCCAGTACTTC

D gene: NA
clone size: NA
J gene: TRBJ1-5
V gene: TRBV15
CDR3 protein: CATSREANQPQHF
CDR3 DNA: TGTGCCACCAGCAGAGAGGCCAATCAGCCCCAGCATTTT

D gene: NA
clone size: NA
J gene: TRBJ2-3
V gene: TRBV7-2
CDR3 protein: CASSNGISGGTQYF
CDR3 DNA: TGTGCCAGCAGCAACGGGATAAGTGGTGGTACGCAGTATTTT

D gene: TRBD1
clone size: few
J gene: TRBJ2-7
V gene: TRBV19
CDR3 protein: CASSFRDRGHEQYF
CDR3 DNA: TGTGCCAGTAGTTTCCGGGACAGGGGCCACGAGCAGTACTTC

D gene: TRBD1
clone size: NA
J gene: TRBJ2-1
V gene: TRBV9
CDR3 protein: CASSVSDRGNYNEQFF
CDR3 DNA: TGTGCCAGCAGCGTATCCGACAGGGGCAACTACAATGAGCAGTTCTTC

D gene: NA
clone size: NA
J gene: TRBJ1-5
V gene: TRBV18
CDR3 protein: CASSAQNLYSNQPQHF
CDR3 DNA: TGTGCCAGCTCAGCCCAAAACCTCTATAGCAATCAGCCCCAGCATTTT

D gene: NA
clone size: once
J gene: TRBJ2-1
V gene: TRBV7-9
CDR3 protein: CASSLPSGGPGNEQFF
CDR3 DNA: TGTGCCAGCAGCCTTCCATCTGGGGGGCCAGGGAATGAGCAGTTCTTC

D gene: TRBD1
clone size: NA
J gene: TRBJ2-6
V gene: TRBV6-6
CDR3 protein: CASSYWTGTGANVLTF
CDR3 DNA: TGTGCTAGCAGTTACTGGACAGGGACCGGGGCCAACGTCCTGACTTTC